This is a list of T cell receptor beta chains from one sample in a study of T-cell memory formation after mild COVID-19. MiXCR, run by TCRdb on the 5' RACE reads, gives a single entry per CDR3 protein. The sample consists of approximately 65,000 distinct CDR3 sequences, 9.3% of them appearing once. The sequencing sample was made of PBMCs or a T cell subset sorted from them (not recorded which). The receptors were sampled from a man younger than 35 who had mild COVID-19 (a few samples of this study predate the infection). Cell type and time point are not known. The CDR3 runs from the conserved cysteine through the conserved F or W. D genes are given only for firm matches. A clone size is listed for some rows: how often the clone was seen (once, few, many), or a class if it is expanded.

NA,NA,TRBJ2-3,TRBV28,TGTGCCAGCAGCAAAGGCGGGTCCGTAGATACGCAGTATTTT,CASSKGGSVDTQYF
many,NA,TRBJ2-5,TRBV5-1,TGCGCCAGCAGCCGGGACGGACAAGAGACCCAGTACTTC,CASSRDGQETQYF
few,NA,TRBJ2-2,TRBV6-6,TGTGCCAGCAGCCTCCGGAAGGGCTTGAACACCGGGGAGCTGTTTTTT,CASSLRKGLNTGELFF
NA,TRBD1,TRBJ1-6,TRBV9,TGTGCCAGCAGCCCAAGACAGGGAAGGGGACCCCTCCACTTT,CASSPRQGRGPLHF
many,NA,TRBJ1-1,TRBV12-3/TRBV12-4,TGTGCCAGCAGTTTCCCGGGGAGCAACACTGAAGCTTTCTTT,CASSFPGSNTEAFF
many,NA,TRBJ1-2,TRBV5-1,TGCGCCAGCAGCTTGGAGGCGAAATCCTATGGCTACACCTTC,CASSLEAKSYGYTF
many,TRBD2,TRBJ2-5,TRBV5-1,TGCGCCAGCAGCGTTCTAGCGGGGCAACAAGAGACCCAGTACTTC,CASSVLAGQQETQYF
many,NA,TRBJ2-5,TRBV7-2,TGTGCCAGCAGCTTAGCGCTAGGCAGGTACCAAGAGACCCAGTACTTC,CASSLALGRYQETQYF
few,NA,TRBJ1-4,TRBV2,TGTGCCAGCAGCGTCACCTTGACGAGCAGTACCGATGAAAAACTGTTTTTT,CASSVTLTSSTDEKLFF
few,NA,TRBJ2-1,TRBV5-4,TGTGCCAGCACCTTGGTAGGGGCCAACGAGCAGTTCTTC,CASTLVGANEQFF
many,NA,TRBJ2-1,TRBV10-3,TGTGCCATCAGCGGGGGGCCCTACAATGAGCAGTTCTTC,CAISGGPYNEQFF
few,NA,TRBJ2-2,TRBV9,TGTGCCAGCGCGCCCCCGGTTAACACCGGGGAGCTGTTTTTT,CASAPPVNTGELFF
NA,TRBD2,TRBJ2-1,TRBV20-1,TGCAGCCATGGGTCGGCTAGCGGGGCCCACACCTCCTACAATGAGCAGTTCTTC,CSHGSASGAHTSYNEQFF
NA,NA,TRBJ2-6,TRBV7-2,TGTGCCTGCAGCTTTTGGGCCAACGTCCTGACTTTC,CACSFWANVLTF
NA,TRBD1,TRBJ1-1,TRBV5-8,TGTGCCAGCAGTGCGGACAGGGGCACTGAAGCTTTCTTT,CASSADRGTEAFF
NA,NA,TRBJ1-2,TRBV3-1,TGTGCCAGCAGCCAAGATAGTGGCTACACCTTC,CASSQDSGYTF
few,NA,TRBJ2-1,TRBV7-3,TGTGCCAGCAGCCCGAGCGACTACAATGAGCAGTTCTTC,CASSPSDYNEQFF
NA,TRBD1,TRBJ1-1,TRBV20-1,TGCAGTGCTAACAGGGGGATGAACACTGAAGCTTTCTTT,CSANRGMNTEAFF
few,TRBD1,TRBJ2-6,TRBV7-9,TGTGCCAGCAGCCCGAGGACAGGTAGCTCTGGGGCCAACGTCCTGACTTTC,CASSPRTGSSGANVLTF
NA,NA,TRBJ1-2,TRBV20-1,TGCAGTGCTAGCCGAGCTAACTATGGCTACACCTTC,CSASRANYGYTF
many,NA,TRBJ2-3,TRBV5-1,TGCGCCAGCAGCCCTGTGGGGCGGGGGCTAACAGATACGCAGTATTTT,CASSPVGRGLTDTQYF
few,NA,TRBJ2-6,TRBV7-3,TGTGCCAGCGGTTCGCCCGGTGGGGCCAACGTCCTGACTTTC,CASGSPGGANVLTF